This TCR beta chain was found in a study of blood T cell repertoires in COVID-19. Profiled with immunoSEQ multiplex PCR; TCRdb holds only in-frame clones, not every one. The sample yields roughly 150,000 clones, about 85% seen once. V was trimmed by 4 bases and J by 2 bases, leaving 4 bases between them. The germline gives CDR1 MNHEY, CDR2 SMNVEV (reference sequence). CDR3 length equals 12 residues. The V gene is TRBV27, the J gene TRBJ2-3, with D unclear. The clonotype originates from a woman aged 55 to 70 with COVID-19, enrolled during active disease. The sample was peripheral blood. Here the CDR3 DNA reads TGTGCCAGCAGTTCGGTCACAGATACGCAGTATTTT. Residues: CASSSVTDTQYF.